This T cell receptor beta chain was retrieved from a study of T-cell memory formation after mild COVID-19. The wider study: Largely donor-specific TCR clusters were found. Study results and caveats: From day 15 to 85, contracting clones were balanced between CD4 and CD8, whereas later expanders leaned toward CD4+. CD4+ contracting clones lay mainly in CM and EM, CD8+ ones in EMRA.

This CDR3 has 15 residues. V trimming: 10 bases; J trimming: 1 base; junction bases outside the gene matches: 9. Germline assignment: CDR1 MNHEY and CDR2 SMNVEV (reference sequence). This clonotype was picked up many times. The target antigen is unknown. The TCR alpha and TCR beta cDNA libraries, bearing sample barcodes and UMIs, were generated by 5'RACE using constant-segment primers. MiXCR, run by TCRdb on the 5' RACE reads, gives a single entry per CDR3 protein. Of about 350,000 distinct CDR3 sequences in the sample, roughly 13% are singletons; the top ten hold approximately 21%. What was sequenced was PBMCs or a T cell subset sorted from them (not recorded which). The source is a man aged 18-30 years who had mild COVID-19 (a few samples of this study predate the infection). Cell type and time point are not known. The chain couples TRBV27 to TRBJ2-2, with 7 bases aligning to TRBD2. In nucleotides, the CDR3 is TGTGCCACGGGACTATGGCAGTTGAACACCGGGGAGCTGTTTTTT. This codes for CATGLWQLNTGELFF.